This TCR beta chain was found in a study of shared clonotypes between healthy human individuals. Profiling relied on immunoSEQ multiplex PCR, and the TCRdb table lists in-frame clones only, not all of them. The sample has roughly 1,800,000 clones, about 95% seen once. CD45RO-negative, CCR7-positively selected cells formed the naive CD8 fraction, excluding terminally differentiated effector memory CD45RA+ cells. The CDR3 covers 13 residues. Germline CDR1 MGHRA, CDR2 YSYEKL. V lost 6 bases to trimming and J lost 3 bases; unmatched junction nucleotides: 4. The origin of this receptor is a young man in good health. V is TRBV4-1 and J is TRBJ1-1; 7 bases are shared with TRBD1. Sequencing used naive CD8+ T cells sorted from blood. CDR3 loop: CASSIGQDTEAFF. The CDR3 DNA reads as TGCGCCAGCAGTATAGGACAGGACACTGAAGCTTTCTTT.